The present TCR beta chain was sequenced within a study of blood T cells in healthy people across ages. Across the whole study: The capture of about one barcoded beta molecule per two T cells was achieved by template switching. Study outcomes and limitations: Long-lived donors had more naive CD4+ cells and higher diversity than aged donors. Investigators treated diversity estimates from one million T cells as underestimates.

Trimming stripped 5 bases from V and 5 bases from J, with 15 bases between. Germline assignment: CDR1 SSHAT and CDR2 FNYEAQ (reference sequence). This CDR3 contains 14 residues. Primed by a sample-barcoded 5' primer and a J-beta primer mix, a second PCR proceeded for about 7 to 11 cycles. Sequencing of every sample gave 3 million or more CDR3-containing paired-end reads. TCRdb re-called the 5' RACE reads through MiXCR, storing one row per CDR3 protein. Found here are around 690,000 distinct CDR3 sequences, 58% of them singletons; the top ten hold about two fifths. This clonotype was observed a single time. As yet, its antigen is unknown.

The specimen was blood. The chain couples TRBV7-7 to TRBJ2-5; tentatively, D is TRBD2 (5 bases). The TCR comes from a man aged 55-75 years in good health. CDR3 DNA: TGTGCCAGCAGCGGAGACCCCACGGGGGAGACCCAGTACTTC. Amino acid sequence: CASSGDPTGETQYF.